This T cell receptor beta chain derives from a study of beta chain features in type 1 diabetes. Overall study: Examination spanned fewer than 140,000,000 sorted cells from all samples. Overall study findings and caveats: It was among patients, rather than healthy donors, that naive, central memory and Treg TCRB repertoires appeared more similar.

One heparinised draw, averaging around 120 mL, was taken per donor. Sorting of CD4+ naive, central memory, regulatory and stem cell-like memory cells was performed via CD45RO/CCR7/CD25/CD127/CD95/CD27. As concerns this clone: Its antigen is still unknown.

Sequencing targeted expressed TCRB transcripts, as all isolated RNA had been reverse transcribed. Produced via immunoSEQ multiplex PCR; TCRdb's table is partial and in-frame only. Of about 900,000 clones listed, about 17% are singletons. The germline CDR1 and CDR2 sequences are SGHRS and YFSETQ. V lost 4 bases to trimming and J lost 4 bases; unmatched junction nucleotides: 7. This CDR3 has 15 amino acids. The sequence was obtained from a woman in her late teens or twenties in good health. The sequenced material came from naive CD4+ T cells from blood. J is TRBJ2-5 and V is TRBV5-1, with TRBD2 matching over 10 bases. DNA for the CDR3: TGCGCCAGCAGCACTGCTAGGACTAGCGGAGAGACCCAGTACTTC. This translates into CASSTARTSGETQYF.